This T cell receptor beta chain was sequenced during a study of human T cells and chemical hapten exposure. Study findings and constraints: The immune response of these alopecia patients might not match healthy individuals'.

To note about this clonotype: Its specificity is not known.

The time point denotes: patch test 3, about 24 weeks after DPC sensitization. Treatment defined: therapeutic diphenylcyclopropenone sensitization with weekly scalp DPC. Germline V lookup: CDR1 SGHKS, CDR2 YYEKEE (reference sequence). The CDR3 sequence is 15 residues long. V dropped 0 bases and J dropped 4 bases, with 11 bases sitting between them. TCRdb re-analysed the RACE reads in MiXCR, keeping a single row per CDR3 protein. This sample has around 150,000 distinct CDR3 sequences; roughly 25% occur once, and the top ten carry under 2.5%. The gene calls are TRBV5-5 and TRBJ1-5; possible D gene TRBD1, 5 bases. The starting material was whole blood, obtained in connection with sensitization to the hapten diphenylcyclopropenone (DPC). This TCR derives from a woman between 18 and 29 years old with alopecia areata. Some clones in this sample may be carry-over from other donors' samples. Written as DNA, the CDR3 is TGTGCCAGCAGCTTGGTTACAGGAGATAATCAGCCCCAGCATTTT. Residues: CASSLVTGDNQPQHF.